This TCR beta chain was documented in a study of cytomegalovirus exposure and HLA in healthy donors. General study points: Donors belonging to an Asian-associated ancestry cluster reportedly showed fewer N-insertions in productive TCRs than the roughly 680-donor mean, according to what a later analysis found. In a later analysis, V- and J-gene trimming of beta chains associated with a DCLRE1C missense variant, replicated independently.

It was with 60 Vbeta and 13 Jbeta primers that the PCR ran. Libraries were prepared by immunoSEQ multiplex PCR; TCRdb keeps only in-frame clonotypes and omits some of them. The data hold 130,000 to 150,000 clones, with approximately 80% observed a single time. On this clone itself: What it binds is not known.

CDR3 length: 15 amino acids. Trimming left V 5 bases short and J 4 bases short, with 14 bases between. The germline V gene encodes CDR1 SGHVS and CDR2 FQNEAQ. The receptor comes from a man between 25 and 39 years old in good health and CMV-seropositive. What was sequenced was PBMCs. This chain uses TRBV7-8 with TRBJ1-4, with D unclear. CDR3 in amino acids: CASSHTHNDNEKLFF. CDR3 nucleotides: TGTGCCAGCAGCCACACACACAACGATAATGAAAAACTGTTTTTT.